This T cell receptor beta chain was recovered during a study of CD8 T cells in ankylosing spondylitis. Study-wide points: Blood of patients with ankylosing spondylitis appeared to be characterized by a TCR beta motif of eight highly homologous variants. Earlier literature documents some of the motif variants in reactive arthritis synovial fluid and blood.

Each CDR3 protein is one row after TCRdb ran MiXCR on the 5' RACE reads. This sample has 50,000 to 65,000 distinct CDR3 sequences, with 7.4% found just once. This clonotype has ten or more counts. Its antigen is not identified. The CDR3 sequence is 13 residues long. The germline gives CDR1 SQVTM, CDR2 ANQGSEA. After removal of 3 bases from V and 10 bases from J, the junction contained 4 bases not matched to a gene. The sequenced sample consisted of blood, either unsorted or a sorted T cell fraction (not recorded which). This receptor was identified in a female donor with ankylosing spondylitis or in good health (not recorded which). The chain recombines TRBV29-1 with TRBJ1-6; 9 bases match TRBD1. The CDR3 region is CSVETTGGSPLHF. CDR3 bases: TGCAGCGTTGAGACGACAGGGGGATCACCCCTCCACTTT.